A single sample is the source of the 27 T cell receptor beta chains below, sequenced in a study of OX40 agonist ivuxolimab in advanced cancers. Method: immunoSEQ multiplex PCR; TCRdb's copy keeps in-frame clones and lacks some. The data contain approximately 89,000 clones, around 88% of them singletons. Sequencing was performed on CD4+ or CD8+ T cells sorted from blood, taken in a trial of the OX40 agonist ivuxolimab. These receptors were obtained from an adult with an advanced solid tumor such as melanoma, head and neck, liver or kidney cancer.

V usage is TRBV5-1 and J usage is TRBJ1-5; D possibly corresponds to TRBD1 (5 bases). V was pared by 0 bases and J by 5 bases, with 9 bases between. Germline-derived CDR1 and CDR2 are SGHRS and YFSETQ. CDR3 length: 14 residues. The CDR3 reads CASSLGGLDQPQHF. The CDR3 DNA reads as TGCGCCAGCAGCTTGGGGGGGTTAGATCAGCCCCAGCATTTT.

The V call is TRBV7-6, the J call TRBJ2-1; D may be TRBD1 (9 bases). Germline V CDR1 and CDR2: SGHVS, FNYEAQ. V gave up 6 bases and J gave up 3 bases, with 18 bases separating them. The CDR3 extends over 16 amino acids. CDR3 in amino acids: CASSLRGGQGYNEQFF. In DNA form, the CDR3 reads TGTGCCAGCAGTCTCCGGGGGGGACAGGGCTACAATGAGCAGTTCTTC.

The chain couples TRBV4-2 to TRBJ1-2; tentative D call: TRBD1 (5 bases). CDR3 length: 16 amino acids. The V and J ends lost 0 bases and 4 bases respectively, with 15 bases between them. Germline CDR1 and CDR2: LGHNA and YNFKEQ. The CDR3 sequence: CASSQDRSGSSYGYTF. In DNA, the CDR3 is TGTGCCAGCAGCCAAGATCGATCAGGGTCCTCCTATGGCTACACCTTC.

The V and J genes are TRBV11-3 and TRBJ1-1; D may be TRBD1 (5 bases). CDR1 and CDR2 from the germline V gene are SGHNT and YENEEA. The CDR3 spans 14 residues. Trimming removed 4 bases at V and 0 bases at J, with 9 bases between. The CDR3: CASSYRGMNTEAFF. Here the CDR3 DNA reads TGTGCCAGCAGCTATAGGGGTATGAACACTGAAGCTTTCTTT.

This clone was observed a single time. V usage is TRBV11-2 and J usage is TRBJ1-1; TRBD1 might be the D (5 bases). Germline-derived CDR1 and CDR2 are SGHAT and FQNNGV. The CDR3 spans 15 residues. The V end was cut by 5 bases, the J end by 3 bases, with 16 bases between. CDR3 DNA sequence: TGTGCCAGCAGCATACTACACTCGGGGGACACTGAAGCTTTCTTT. It is translated as CASSILHSGDTEAFF.

The chain employs TRBV30 and TRBJ2-5; D uncertain. CDR3 length equals 11 residues. V lost 5 bases to trimming and J lost 3 bases, with 7 bases between them. Germline V gene sequence: CDR1 GTSNPN, CDR2 SVGIG (reference sequence). The CDR3 is CAWENKETQYF. The CDR3 nucleotides are TGTGCCTGGGAGAATAAAGAGACCCAGTACTTC. Full variable domain (missing parts from reference TRBV30 and TRBJ2-5): SQTIHQWPATLVQPVGSPLSLECTVEGTSNPNLYWYRQAAGRGLQLLFYSVGIGQISSEVPQNLSASRPQDRQFILSSKKLLLSDSGFYLCAWENKETQYFGPGTRLLVL.

The chain recombines TRBV6-5 with TRBJ1-2; TRBD1 is a possible D gene (6 bases). CDR1 and CDR2 (germline): MNHEY, SVGAGI. Trimming stripped 5 bases from V and 8 bases from J, with 12 bases between. The CDR3 runs 12 residues. The CDR3: CASSQGPQGYTF. In DNA, the CDR3 is TGTGCCAGCAGTCAGGGGCCCCAGGGCTACACCTTC.

The chain employs TRBV4-1 and TRBJ1-5; D is unclear. In germline, CDR1 is MGHRA, CDR2 YSYEKL. Trimming took 1 base from V and 2 from J, leaving 12 bases between them. CDR3 length: 16 residues. The DNA for the CDR3 is TGCGCCAGCAGCCAAGTAAGTTCCTTGGGCAATCAGCCCCAGCATTTT. This codes for CASSQVSSLGNQPQHF.

The chain uses TRBV18 and TRBJ2-3; TRBD1 matches at 8 bases. The CDR3 contains 15 residues. Germline CDR1 and CDR2: KGHSH and LQKENI. V lost 3 bases to trimming and J lost 4 bases; unmatched junction nucleotides: 6. The CDR3 DNA reads TGTGCCAGCTCACCCCCGGGACAGGCCTCAGATACGCAGTATTTT. Translated: CASSPPGQASDTQYF.

This clone was observed a single time. The V and J genes are TRBV29-1 and TRBJ2-7; D is undetermined. This CDR3 spans 13 amino acids. Per the germline V gene, CDR1 is SQVTM and CDR2 is ANQGSEA. V lost 7 bases, J lost 3 bases, and 16 bases lay in between. The CDR3 spells CSANRDGYYEQYF. The CDR3 DNA sequence: TGCAGCGCCAATAGGGATGGGTACTACGAGCAGTACTTC.

The rearrangement links TRBV19 to TRBJ1-3; D is undetermined. The CDR3 sequence is 13 residues long. In germline, CDR1 is LNHDA, CDR2 SQIVND (reference sequence). V lost 7 bases and J lost 2, with 9 bases in between. The CDR3 is CASTDRPGNTIYF. In nucleotides, the CDR3 is TGTGCCAGTACCGATAGACCTGGAAACACCATATATTTT.

V usage is TRBV6-5 and J usage is TRBJ2-7, with 7 bases lining up with TRBD1. Germline V CDR1 and CDR2: MNHEY, SVGAGI. CDR3 length equals 14 residues. With V trimmed by 5 bases and J by 5 bases, 9 bases remained unmatched. As DNA, the CDR3 is TGTGCCAGCAGTCCCCGGGACAGTCCTCACGAGCAGTACTTC. This gives the protein CASSPRDSPHEQYF.

This clone has just one count. V and J are TRBV2 and TRBJ1-1; D is undetermined. The CDR3 consists of 12 residues. Germline V gene lookup returns CDR1 SNHLY and CDR2 FYNNEI. V was trimmed by 7 bases and J by 5 bases, leaving 11 bases between them. CDR3 loop: CASTETRTEAFF. In DNA form, the CDR3 reads TGTGCCAGCACCGAGACAAGGACTGAAGCTTTCTTT. Based on the CDR3 plus reference TRBV2 and TRBJ1-1, the full variable domain is EPEVTQTPSHQVTQMGQEVILRCVPISNHLYFYWYRQILGQKVEFLVSFYNNEISEKSEIFDDQFSVERPDGSNFTLKIRSTKLEDSAMYFCASTETRTEAFFGQGTRLTVV.

V usage is TRBV7-9 and J usage is TRBJ2-5; TRBD2 aligns across 7 bases. Germline trimming cut 3 bases from V and 4 bases from J; bases unmatched to any gene: 11. Per the germline V gene, CDR1 is SEHNR and CDR2 is FQNEAQ (reference sequence). The CDR3 is 16 amino acids. CDR3 nucleotides: TGTGCCAGCAGCTTTTCGTGGGGGGGACGGGTAGAGACCCAGTACTTC. It is translated as CASSFSWGGRVETQYF.

V gene TRBV10-1 combines with J gene TRBJ2-7, with a possible D match to TRBD1 (6 bases). With 8 bases removed from V and 0 bases from J, the gap between germline ends came to 20 bases. The length of the CDR3 is 16 residues. The V gene's germline CDR1 is WNHNN and CDR2 SYGVQD (reference sequence). CDR3 sequence: CASLDSLSMSSYEQYF. The CDR3 nucleotides read TGCGCCAGCTTGGACAGCCTGTCTATGAGCTCCTACGAGCAGTACTTC.

This rearrangement joins TRBV5-1 to TRBJ2-7; perhaps TRBD1 as D (6 bases). The germline gives CDR1 SGHRS, CDR2 YFSETQ. This CDR3 comprises 14 residues. V lost 0 bases and J 6 bases, leaving 13 bases between the germline ends. CDR3 loop: CASSLAEGVGEQYF. CDR3 DNA sequence: TGCGCCAGCAGCTTGGCCGAGGGGGTCGGCGAGCAGTACTTC. Variable domain in full (rest from reference TRBV5-1 and TRBJ2-7): KAGVTQTPRYLIKTRGQQVTLSCSPISGHRSVSWYQQTPGQGLQFLFEYFSETQRNKGNFPGRFSGRQFSNSRSEMNVSTLELGDSALYLCASSLAEGVGEQYFGPGTRLTVT.

In this sample, this clone turned up a few times. This chain connects TRBV7-9 to TRBJ2-7; D is possibly TRBD1 (6 bases). The CDR3 runs to 15 residues. Trimming removed 3 bases at V and 4 bases at J, with 16 bases between. Germline loops: CDR1 SEHNR, CDR2 FQNEAQ (reference sequence). For the CDR3, the DNA is TGTGCCAGCAGCTTCCCAGGGGTGGGGATATACGAGCAGTACTTC. Its translation is CASSFPGVGIYEQYF.

The J gene is TRBJ1-1, the V gene TRBV7-8; D gene unclear. The CDR3 consists of 15 residues. Germline assignment: CDR1 SGHVS and CDR2 FQNEAQ. Trimming shortened V by 4 bases and J by 1 base, and 13 bases separated the two germline ends. The CDR3: CASSSSDGKNTEAFF. The CDR3 DNA reads as TGTGCCAGCAGCTCCTCGGACGGAAAGAACACTGAAGCTTTCTTT.

A few counts support this clone. The gene calls are TRBV11-1 and TRBJ2-7, with TRBD1 as a possible D gene (5 bases). The germline V gene encodes CDR1 SGHAT and CDR2 FQDESV (reference sequence). Between the trimmed V and J ends, which lost 1 base and 5 bases, there was a span of 18 bases. This CDR3 is 16 amino acids long. CDR3 residues: CASSLGRLREVDEQYF. In nucleotides, the CDR3 is TGTGCCAGCAGCTTAGGGCGCCTCAGGGAAGTGGACGAGCAGTACTTC.

The chain is built from TRBV7-2 and TRBJ1-5; TRBD1 matches 9 bases. From germline, CDR1 is SGHTA and CDR2 FQGNSA. CDR3 size: 14 residues. Unmatched junction bases numbered 9, after V lost 5 bases and J lost 10 bases. The CDR3 DNA reads as TGTGCCAGCAGCCCGAGGACAGGGGACTTACCCCAGCATTTT. This codes for CASSPRTGDLPQHF. Full variable domain (remainder filled in from reference TRBV7-2 and TRBJ1-5): GAGVSQSPSNKVTEKGKDVELRCDPISGHTALYWYRQSLGQGLEFLIYFQGNSAPDKSGLPSDRFSAERTGGSVSTLTIQRTQQEDSAVYLCASSPRTGDLPQHFGDGTRLSIL.

This chain links TRBV2 with TRBJ2-7; no clear D. Trimming took off 6 bases at V and 1 base at J, with 10 bases between the two ends. The CDR3 has 13 residues. The germline gives CDR1 SNHLY, CDR2 FYNNEI. The CDR3 DNA sequence: TGTGCCAGCAGCCTCGGGTCATCCTACGAGCAGTACTTC. It encodes CASSLGSSYEQYF.

V is TRBV7-8 and J is TRBJ2-7, with D tentatively TRBD2 (6 bases). V lost 5 bases, J lost 4 bases, and 18 bases lay in between. Per the germline V gene, CDR1 is SGHVS and CDR2 is FQNEAQ. The CDR3 consists of 15 residues. The CDR3 coding sequence is TGTGCCAGCAGCCCAGGGACTGGTTTCCTTTACGAGCAGTACTTC. It specifies CASSPGTGFLYEQYF.

The chain links TRBV27 to TRBJ1-2; 7 bases fit TRBD1. The CDR3 length is 12 residues. V dropped 8 bases and J dropped 8; count of bases not matched to a gene: 8. Germline V lookup: CDR1 MNHEY, CDR2 SMNVEV (reference sequence). CDR3 nucleotide sequence: TGTGCCAGCGCACGACAGGGCAGGGGCTACACCTTC. Protein: CASARQGRGYTF.

This rearrangement joins TRBV27 to TRBJ2-7; a possible D gene is TRBD1 (6 bases). V gave up 3 bases and J gave up 0 bases, with 15 bases separating them. CDR3 length: 16 residues. In germline, CDR1 is MNHEY, CDR2 SMNVEV (reference sequence). The CDR3 DNA follows: TGTGCCAGCAGTTTTGCCCTGAGGGGGATCTCCTACGAGCAGTACTTC. Translated, it gives CASSFALRGISYEQYF.

The V gene is TRBV6-1, the J gene TRBJ2-1, with D unclear. Trimming pared 3 bases from V and 8 bases from J, leaving 14 bases between. CDR1 and CDR2 (germline): MNHNS, SASEGT. The CDR3 has 14 amino acids. The chain's CDR3 is CASSEEAMSDEQFF. DNA for the CDR3: TGTGCCAGCAGTGAGGAAGCGATGAGTGATGAGCAGTTCTTC.

This chain links TRBV6-1 with TRBJ1-1; D unresolved. CDR1 and CDR2 (germline): MNHNS, SASEGT. V lost 7 bases, J lost 0 bases, and 9 bases lay in between. The CDR3 covers 13 residues. This CDR3 reads CASTGQLNTEAFF. For the CDR3, the DNA is TGTGCCAGCACCGGCCAGTTGAACACTGAAGCTTTCTTT.

The chain recombines TRBV4-3 with TRBJ1-3; a possible D gene is TRBD1 (6 bases). From germline, CDR1 is LGHNA and CDR2 YSLEER. The V gene lost 4 bases and the J gene lost 3 bases, with 10 bases spanning the gap. CDR3 length equals 14 residues. The CDR3 DNA reads as TGCGCCAGCAGCCCCGGGGGCCTTGGAAACACCATATATTTT. Encoded protein: CASSPGGLGNTIYF.